This TCR beta chain was profiled in a study of blood T cell repertoires in COVID-19. V was pared by 4 bases and J by 0 bases, with 10 bases between. CDR3 length: 14 residues. Germline-derived CDR1 and CDR2 are MDHEN and SYDVKM. Here immunoSEQ multiplex PCR was the method, and the copy in TCRdb shows in-frame clones only, minus some. This sample has about 270,000 clones; 85% to 90% occur once, and the top ten carry approximately 12%. The clonotype originates from a woman aged 30 to 39 with COVID-19, enrolled during active disease. This chain connects TRBV28 to TRBJ2-7; D is undetermined. Sequenced input: peripheral blood. This CDR3 is CASSYPGSSYEQYF. CDR3 DNA: TGTGCCAGCAGTTACCCAGGTTCCTCCTACGAGCAGTACTTC.